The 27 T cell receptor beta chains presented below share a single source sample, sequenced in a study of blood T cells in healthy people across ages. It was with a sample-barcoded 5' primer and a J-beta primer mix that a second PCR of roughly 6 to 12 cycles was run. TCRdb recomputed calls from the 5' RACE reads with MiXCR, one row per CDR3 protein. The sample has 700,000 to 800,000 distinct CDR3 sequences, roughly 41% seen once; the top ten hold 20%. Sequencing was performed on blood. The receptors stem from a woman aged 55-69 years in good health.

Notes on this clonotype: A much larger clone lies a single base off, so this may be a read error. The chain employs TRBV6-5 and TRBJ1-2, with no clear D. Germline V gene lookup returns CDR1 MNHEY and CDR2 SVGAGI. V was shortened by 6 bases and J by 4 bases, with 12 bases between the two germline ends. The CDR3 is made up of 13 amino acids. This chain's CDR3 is CASRAFQIYGYTF. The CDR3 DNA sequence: TGTGCCAGCAGGGCCTTCCAGATCTATGGCTACACCTTC.

The CDR3 DNA is TGTGCCAGCAGTGTAGATGTGACTTCACCCCTCCACTTT. This translates into CASSVDVTSPLHF. The chain is built from TRBV12-3 or TRBV12-4 and TRBJ1-6; no firm D call. CDR3 size: 13 residues. V was pared by 5 bases and J by 9 bases, with 11 bases between.

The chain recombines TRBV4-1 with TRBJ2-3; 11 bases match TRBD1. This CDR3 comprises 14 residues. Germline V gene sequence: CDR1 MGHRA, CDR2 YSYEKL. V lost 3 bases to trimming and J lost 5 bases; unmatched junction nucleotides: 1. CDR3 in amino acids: CASSQGQGGDTQYF. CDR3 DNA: TGCGCCAGCAGCCAGGGACAGGGGGGAGATACGCAGTATTTT.

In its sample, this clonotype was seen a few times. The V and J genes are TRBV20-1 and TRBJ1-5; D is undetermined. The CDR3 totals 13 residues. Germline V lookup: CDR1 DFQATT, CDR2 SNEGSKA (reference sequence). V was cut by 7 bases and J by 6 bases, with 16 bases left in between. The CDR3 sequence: CSVPPSAGQPQHF. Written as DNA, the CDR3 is TGCAGTGTCCCCCCTTCAGCAGGTCAGCCCCAGCATTTT.

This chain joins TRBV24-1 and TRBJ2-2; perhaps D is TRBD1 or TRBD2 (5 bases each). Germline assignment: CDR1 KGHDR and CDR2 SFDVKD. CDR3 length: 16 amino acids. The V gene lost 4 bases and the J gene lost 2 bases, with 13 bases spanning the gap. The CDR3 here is CATSDPGRDNTGELFF. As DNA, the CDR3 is TGTGCCACCAGTGACCCGGGAAGGGACAACACCGGGGAGCTGTTTTTT.

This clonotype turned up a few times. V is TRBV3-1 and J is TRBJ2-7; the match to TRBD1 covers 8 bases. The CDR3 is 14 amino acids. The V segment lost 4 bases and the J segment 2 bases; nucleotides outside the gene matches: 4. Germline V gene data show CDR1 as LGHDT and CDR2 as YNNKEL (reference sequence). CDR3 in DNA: TGTGCCAGCAGCCGGGACAGGAGAACCTACGAGCAGTACTTC. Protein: CASSRDRRTYEQYF.

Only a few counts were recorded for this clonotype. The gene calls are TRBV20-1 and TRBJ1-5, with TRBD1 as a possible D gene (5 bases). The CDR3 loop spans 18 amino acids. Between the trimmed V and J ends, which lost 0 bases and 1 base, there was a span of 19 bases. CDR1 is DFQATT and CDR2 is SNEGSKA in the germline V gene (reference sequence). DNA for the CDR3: TGCAGTGCTAGAGATAACGCGGGGCAGTCCTTCAGCAATCAGCCCCAGCATTTT. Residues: CSARDNAGQSFSNQPQHF.

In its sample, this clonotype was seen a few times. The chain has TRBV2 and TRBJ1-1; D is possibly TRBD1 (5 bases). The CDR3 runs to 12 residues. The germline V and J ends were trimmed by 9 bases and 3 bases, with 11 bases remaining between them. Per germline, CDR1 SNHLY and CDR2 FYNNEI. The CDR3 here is CARGTEYTEAFF. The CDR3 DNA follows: TGTGCCAGAGGGACGGAATACACTGAAGCTTTCTTT.

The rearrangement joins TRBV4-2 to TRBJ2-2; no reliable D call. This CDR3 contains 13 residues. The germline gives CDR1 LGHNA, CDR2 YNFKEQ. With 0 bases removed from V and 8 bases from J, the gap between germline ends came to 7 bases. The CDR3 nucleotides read TGTGCCAGCAGCCAAGAGGAGACTGGGGAGCTGTTTTTT. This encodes CASSQEETGELFF.

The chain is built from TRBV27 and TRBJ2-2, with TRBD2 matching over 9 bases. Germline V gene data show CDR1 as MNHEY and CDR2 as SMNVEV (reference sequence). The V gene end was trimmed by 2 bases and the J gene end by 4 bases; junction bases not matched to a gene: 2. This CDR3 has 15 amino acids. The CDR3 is CASSLLAGPTGELFF. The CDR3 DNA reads TGTGCCAGCAGTTTACTAGCGGGACCCACCGGGGAGCTGTTTTTT.

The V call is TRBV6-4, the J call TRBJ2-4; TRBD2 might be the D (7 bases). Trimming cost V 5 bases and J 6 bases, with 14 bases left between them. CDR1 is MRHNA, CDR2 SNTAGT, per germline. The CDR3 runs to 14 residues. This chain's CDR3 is CASSPGGAGNIQYF. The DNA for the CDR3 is TGTGCCAGCAGTCCGGGGGGCGCTGGAAACATTCAGTACTTC.

The CDR3 DNA follows: TGTGCCATCAGTGAAACGGAGAGGGAGACTGAAGCTTTCTTT. Translating gives CAISETERETEAFF. V usage is TRBV10-3 and J usage is TRBJ1-1; no definite D call. This CDR3 comprises 14 residues. Per the germline V gene, CDR1 is ENHRY and CDR2 is SYGVKD. V dropped 3 bases and J dropped 5 bases, with 13 bases sitting between them.

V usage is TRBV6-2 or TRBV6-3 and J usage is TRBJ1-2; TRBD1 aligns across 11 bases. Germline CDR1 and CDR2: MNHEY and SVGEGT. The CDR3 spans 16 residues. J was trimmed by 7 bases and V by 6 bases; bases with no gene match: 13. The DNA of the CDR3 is TGTGCCAGCAGCCCCGGGTCGGACAGGGGGCTAGGTGGCTACACCTTC. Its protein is CASSPGSDRGLGGYTF.

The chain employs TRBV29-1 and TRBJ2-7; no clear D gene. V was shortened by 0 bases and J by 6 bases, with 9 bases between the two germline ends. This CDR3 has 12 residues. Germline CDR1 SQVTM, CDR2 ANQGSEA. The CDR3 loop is CSVEEGKSEQYF. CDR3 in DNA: TGCAGCGTTGAAGAAGGGAAATCCGAGCAGTACTTC.

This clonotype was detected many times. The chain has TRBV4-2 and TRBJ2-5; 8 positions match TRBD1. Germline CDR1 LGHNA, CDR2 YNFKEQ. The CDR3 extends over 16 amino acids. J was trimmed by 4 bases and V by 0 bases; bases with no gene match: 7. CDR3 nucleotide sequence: TGTGCCAGCAGCCAAGATTATGGACAGGGCGTAGAGACCCAGTACTTC. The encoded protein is CASSQDYGQGVETQYF.

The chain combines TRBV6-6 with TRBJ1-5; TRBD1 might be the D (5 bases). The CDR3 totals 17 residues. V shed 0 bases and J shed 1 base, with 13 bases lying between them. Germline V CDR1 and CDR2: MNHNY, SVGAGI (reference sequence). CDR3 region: CASSYSGVPGSNQPQHF. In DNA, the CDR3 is TGTGCCAGCAGTTACTCAGGGGTCCCTGGGAGCAATCAGCCCCAGCATTTT.

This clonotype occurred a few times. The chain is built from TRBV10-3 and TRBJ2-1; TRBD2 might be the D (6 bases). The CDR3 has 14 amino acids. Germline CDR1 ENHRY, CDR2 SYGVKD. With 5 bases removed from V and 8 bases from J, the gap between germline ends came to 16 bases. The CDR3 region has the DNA TGTGCCATCAGTAGTACCGAGGAGGGCCATGAGCAGTTCTTC. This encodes CAISSTEEGHEQFF.

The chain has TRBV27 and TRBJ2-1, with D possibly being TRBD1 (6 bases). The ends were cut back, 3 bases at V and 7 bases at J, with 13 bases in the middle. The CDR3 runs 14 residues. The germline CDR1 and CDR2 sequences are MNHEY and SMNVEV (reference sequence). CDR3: CASSFSGTLNEQFF. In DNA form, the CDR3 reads TGTGCCAGCAGTTTCTCCGGGACACTTAATGAGCAGTTCTTC.

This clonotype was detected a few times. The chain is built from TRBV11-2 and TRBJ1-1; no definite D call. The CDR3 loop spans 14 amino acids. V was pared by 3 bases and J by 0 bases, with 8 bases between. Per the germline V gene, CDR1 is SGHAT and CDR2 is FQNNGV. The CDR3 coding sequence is TGTGCCAGCAGCTTGTCCGAACTGAACACTGAAGCTTTCTTT. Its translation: CASSLSELNTEAFF. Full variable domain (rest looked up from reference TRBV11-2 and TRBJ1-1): EAGVAQSPRYKIIEKRQSVAFWCNPISGHATLYWYQQILGQGPKLLIQFQNNGVVDDSQLPKDRFSAERLKGVDSTLKIQPAKLEDSAVYLCASSLSELNTEAFFGQGTRLTVV.

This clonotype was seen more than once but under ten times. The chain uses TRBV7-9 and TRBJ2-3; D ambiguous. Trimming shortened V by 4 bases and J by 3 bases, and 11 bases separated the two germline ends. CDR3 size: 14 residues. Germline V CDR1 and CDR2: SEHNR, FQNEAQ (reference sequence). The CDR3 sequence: CASSSYLTTDTQYF. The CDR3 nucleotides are TGTGCCAGCAGCTCCTACCTTACGACAGATACGCAGTATTTT.

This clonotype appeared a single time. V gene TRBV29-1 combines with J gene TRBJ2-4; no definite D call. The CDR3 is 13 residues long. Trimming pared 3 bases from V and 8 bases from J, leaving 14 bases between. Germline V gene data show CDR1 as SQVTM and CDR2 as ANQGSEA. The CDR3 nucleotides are TGCAGCGTTGATGGTGGCGGCCTCGACATTCAGTACTTC. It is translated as CSVDGGGLDIQYF.

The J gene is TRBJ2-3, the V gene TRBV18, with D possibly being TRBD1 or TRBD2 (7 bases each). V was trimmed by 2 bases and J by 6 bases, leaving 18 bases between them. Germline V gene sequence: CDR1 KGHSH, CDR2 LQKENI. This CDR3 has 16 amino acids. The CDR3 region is CASSPFAGGATDTQYF. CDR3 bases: TGTGCCAGCTCACCATTCGCAGGGGGGGCCACGGATACGCAGTATTTT.

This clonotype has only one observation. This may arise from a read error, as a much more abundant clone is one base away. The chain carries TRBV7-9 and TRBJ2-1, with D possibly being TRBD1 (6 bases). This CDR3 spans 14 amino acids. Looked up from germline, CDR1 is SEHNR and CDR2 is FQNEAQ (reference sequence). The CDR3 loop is CAYTAETGQETQFF. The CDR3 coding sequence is TGTGCGTATACTGCGGAGACAGGACAAGAGACCCAGTTCTTC.

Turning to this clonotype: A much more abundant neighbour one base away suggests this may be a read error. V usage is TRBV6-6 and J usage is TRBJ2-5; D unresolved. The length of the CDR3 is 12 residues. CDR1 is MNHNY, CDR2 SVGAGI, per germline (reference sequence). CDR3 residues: CVSSSNQETQYF. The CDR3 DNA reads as TGTGTCAGCAGTTCGAACCAAGAGACCCAGTACTTC.

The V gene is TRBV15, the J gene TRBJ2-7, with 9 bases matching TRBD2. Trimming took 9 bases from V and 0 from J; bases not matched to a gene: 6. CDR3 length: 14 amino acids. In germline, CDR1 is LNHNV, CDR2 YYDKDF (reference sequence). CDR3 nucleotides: TGTGCCACACGACTAGCGGACAGCTCCTACGAGCAGTACTTC. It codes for CATRLADSSYEQYF.

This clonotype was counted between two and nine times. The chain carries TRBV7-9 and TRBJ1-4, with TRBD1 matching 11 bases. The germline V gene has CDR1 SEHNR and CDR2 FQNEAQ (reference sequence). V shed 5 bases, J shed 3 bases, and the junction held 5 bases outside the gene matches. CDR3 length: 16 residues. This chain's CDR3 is CASSLGQGASNEKLFF. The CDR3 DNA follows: TGTGCCAGCAGCCTAGGACAGGGGGCTTCTAATGAAAAACTGTTTTTT.

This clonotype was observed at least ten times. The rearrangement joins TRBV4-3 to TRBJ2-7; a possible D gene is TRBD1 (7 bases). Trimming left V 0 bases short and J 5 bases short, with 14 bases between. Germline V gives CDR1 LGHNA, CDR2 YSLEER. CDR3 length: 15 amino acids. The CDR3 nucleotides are TGCGCCAGCAGCCAAGATGACAGGGACTTCGACGAGCAGTACTTC. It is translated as CASSQDDRDFDEQYF.